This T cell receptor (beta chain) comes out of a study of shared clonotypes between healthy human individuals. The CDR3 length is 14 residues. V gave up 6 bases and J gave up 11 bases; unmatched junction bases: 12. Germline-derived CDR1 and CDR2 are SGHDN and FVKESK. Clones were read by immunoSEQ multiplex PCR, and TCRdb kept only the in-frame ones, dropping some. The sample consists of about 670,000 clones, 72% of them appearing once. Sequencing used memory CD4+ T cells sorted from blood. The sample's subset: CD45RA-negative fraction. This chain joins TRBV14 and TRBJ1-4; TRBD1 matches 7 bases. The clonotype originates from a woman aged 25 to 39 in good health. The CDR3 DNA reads TGTGCCAGCAGTTCCGGGACACCCAGGGGGAAACTGTTTTTT. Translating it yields CASSSGTPRGKLFF.